This TCR beta chain was documented in a study of T cell responses to AZD1222 COVID-19 vaccine. Here immunoSEQ multiplex PCR was the method, and the copy in TCRdb shows in-frame clones only, minus some. Among 130,000 to 150,000 clones listed, 75% to 85% were seen once. Germline V gene sequence: CDR1 LGHNT, CDR2 FRNRAP. The CDR3 sequence is 17 residues long. V lost 7 bases and J 0 bases, leaving 22 bases between the germline ends. This specimen was peripheral blood, taken on day 0 of MenACWY control vaccination. The clonotype was recovered from an adult in good health. This chain uses TRBV12-5 with TRBJ2-7; tentatively, D is TRBD1 (5 bases). The CDR3 coding sequence is TGTGCTAGTGTCACTTCAGGGAAGAAGATTCCCTCCTACGAGCAGTACGTC. Protein sequence: CASVTSGKKIPSYEQYV.